This T cell receptor beta chain appears in the sequencing data of a study of post-analysis software for immune sequencing data. Turning to the study itself: Relapsing-remitting, secondary progressive and progressive-relapsing multiple sclerosis were all included among the disease courses.

Findings and caveats of the study: Controls significantly exceeded multiple sclerosis patients in normalized Chao1 diversity. When patients were compared with controls, four or five TRBV segments were more frequent, TRBV5-6, TRBV5-1 and TRBV20-1 among them.

This clonotype was seen a few times. Its cognate antigen is unknown. Researchers reported that TCR beta cDNA libraries carried unique molecular identifiers. Researchers reported some 500,000 cDNA molecules coming from around 1 to 9.1 million T cells. TCRdb fed the PCR reads into MiXCR, producing one record per CDR3 protein. The data contain fewer than 850,000 distinct CDR3 sequences, 30% of them seen just once; the ten biggest clones take up roughly 0.57%. The germline V gene has CDR1 SQVTM and CDR2 ANQGSEA. This CDR3 contains 16 residues. V dropped 8 bases and J dropped 0 bases, with 22 bases sitting between them.

The chain carries TRBV29-1 and TRBJ1-2; tentative D call: TRBD1 (6 bases). The sequencing sample was made of blood. This clonotype was sampled from a girl aged 5 to 17 with multiple sclerosis. The CDR3 loop is CSTRGTGQTPNYGYTF. The CDR3, as DNA: TGCAGCACCAGAGGAACAGGGCAGACACCTAACTATGGCTACACCTTC.